This TCR beta chain is drawn from a study of regulatory T cells in long-lasting Graves disease. Findings of the study overall: There was favoring of TRBV28, TRBJ1-2 and TRBJ2-5 in persistent disease. Reduced TCR diversity was observed in persistent Graves' patients versus newly diagnosed patients.

For TCR beta, libraries came from iRepertoire HTBI primers and Arm-PCR of CDR3 regions. A single record per CDR3 protein comes from TCRdb applying MiXCR to the multiplex PCR reads. The sample has around 460,000 distinct CDR3 sequences, about a fifth seen once. Worth noting for this clonotype: Its antigen is currently unknown.

Documented time point: persistent/refractory GD, antithyroid drugs over 5 years with positive TRAb. The TCR library was prepared using RNA isolated from PBMCs. The patients included were those that came from an endocrinology department in Xi'an, China. V was clipped by 0 bases and J by 4 bases, with 6 bases between them. The germline CDR1 and CDR2 sequences are LNHNV and YYDKDF (reference sequence). The CDR3 has 13 amino acids. V gene TRBV15 combines with J gene TRBJ1-2; D may be TRBD1 (5 bases). This clonotype originated in a female donor with Graves disease. Sequencing used peripheral blood mononuclear cells (PBMCs), obtained when the disease was refractory, from a patient treated with antithyroid drugs. The CDR3 sequence is CATSRDQGYGYTF. The DNA of the CDR3 is TGTGCCACCAGCAGAGACCAGGGCTATGGCTACACCTTC.